Following are 27 T cell receptor beta chains from one sample sequenced in a study of shared clonotypes between healthy human individuals. The data were produced by immunoSEQ multiplex PCR, yet TCRdb's version contains in-frame clones alone and is incomplete. Here the sample spans about 2.4 million clones, approximately 92% being singletons. Sequencing was carried out using naive CD4+ T cells sorted from blood. Subset noted: CD45RA+ positively selected. Receptor source: a man between 18 and 35 years old in good health.

V gene TRBV6-6 combines with J gene TRBJ1-6, with 7 bases fitting TRBD1. Unmatched junction bases numbered 7, after V lost 10 bases and J lost 7 bases. The CDR3 consists of 13 residues. Per germline, CDR1 MNHNY and CDR2 SVGAGI (reference sequence). The CDR3 loop is CATTDRDNSPLHF. The CDR3 nucleotides are TGTGCCACTACCGACAGGGACAATTCACCCCTCCACTTT.

The chain joins TRBV4-1 to TRBJ2-3; a possible D gene is TRBD2 (5 bases). CDR3 length equals 14 residues. V lost 1 base and J lost 5, with 10 bases in between. Per germline, CDR1 MGHRA and CDR2 YSYEKL. The CDR3 nucleotides are TGCGCCAGCAGCCAAGTTCTCGGGATAGATACGCAGTATTTT. As protein: CASSQVLGIDTQYF.

This clone was seen a single time. The genes are TRBV10-3 and TRBJ1-4; the D is unclear. The ends were cut back, 3 bases at V and 8 bases at J, with 13 bases in the middle. CDR1 is ENHRY and CDR2 is SYGVKD in the germline V gene. The CDR3 has 14 amino acids. This CDR3 reads CAISERAVGEKLFF. DNA for the CDR3: TGTGCCATCAGTGAAAGGGCGGTGGGGGAAAAACTGTTTTTT.

Comments on this clone: The sample contains more than one DNA sequence encoding this CDR3. The chain joins TRBV5-1 to TRBJ2-1; no clear D gene. The CDR3 length is 14 residues. V lost 0 bases and J lost 1, with 5 bases in between. The germline V gene has CDR1 SGHRS and CDR2 YFSETQ. The CDR3 DNA follows: TGCGCCAGCAGCTTGGGAAGTTCCTACAATGAGCAGTTCTTC. As protein: CASSLGSSYNEQFF.

Of note for this clone: This sample also contains other DNA sequences that code for the same CDR3. V gene TRBV18 combines with J gene TRBJ1-2; D not resolved. CDR1 is KGHSH and CDR2 is LQKENI in the germline V gene. V lost 3 bases, J lost 2 bases, and 7 bases lay in between. This CDR3 spans 13 amino acids. Here the CDR3 DNA reads TGTGCCAGCTCACCGACCACAAACTATGGCTACACCTTC. Translated, it gives CASSPTTNYGYTF.

The rearrangement links TRBV7-8 to TRBJ2-5; 7 nucleotides match TRBD2. CDR1 and CDR2 (germline): SGHVS, FQNEAQ. The CDR3 runs 13 residues. The trim removed 10 bases at V and 1 base at J, leaving 6 bases unmatched. The CDR3 DNA reads as TGTGCCATCCGCCGGGGGGTCCAAGAGACCCAGTACTTC. Translation gives CAIRRGVQETQYF.

J is TRBJ2-1 and V is TRBV27; 14 bases line up with TRBD2. The CDR3 sequence is 15 residues long. Trimming took 6 bases from V and 9 from J; bases not matched to a gene: 7. CDR1 is MNHEY, CDR2 SMNVEV, per germline (reference sequence). This CDR3 is CASSPGLAGGSEQFF. The CDR3 DNA follows: TGTGCCAGCAGCCCCGGACTAGCGGGAGGAAGTGAGCAGTTCTTC.

The rearrangement uses TRBV7-9 and TRBJ2-3; D remains unclear. The germline V gene encodes CDR1 SEHNR and CDR2 FQNEAQ (reference sequence). CDR3 length: 14 amino acids. V shed 1 base and J shed 3 bases, with 8 bases lying between them. As DNA, the CDR3 is TGTGCCAGCAGCTTAGACCTCATTACAGATACGCAGTATTTT. This codes for CASSLDLITDTQYF.

This clone was detected only a few times. V and J are TRBV6-5 and TRBJ2-3; TRBD1 is a possible D gene (5 bases). Germline V lookup: CDR1 MNHEY, CDR2 SVGAGI. The CDR3 covers 15 residues. Trimming took off 6 bases at V and 2 bases at J, with 15 bases between the two ends. The CDR3 sequence is CASSPLGLHTDTQYF. The CDR3 DNA follows: TGTGCCAGCAGCCCCTTGGGGCTACACACAGATACGCAGTATTTT.

CDR3 DNA sequence: TGTGCCAGCAGCTCTCCTACCACTAGCGGGCGAAGAGATACGCAGTATTTT. It is translated as CASSSPTTSGRRDTQYF. The chain uses TRBV5-6 and TRBJ2-3; 9 bases fit TRBD2. CDR1 SGHDT and CDR2 YYEEEE come from the germline V gene. CDR3 length equals 17 residues. J lost 5 bases, V lost 3 bases, and 13 bases had no gene match.

The chain employs TRBV6-1 and TRBJ1-3; D gene unclear. This CDR3 region has 16 residues. The germline gives CDR1 MNHNS, CDR2 SASEGT. V was trimmed by 0 bases and J by 7 bases, leaving 16 bases between them. The DNA for the CDR3 is TGTGCCAGCAGTGAAGCGCGGTGGGGTGACGGGAACACCATATATTTT. Protein product: CASSEARWGDGNTIYF.

The chain uses TRBV5-1 and TRBJ2-3; either TRBD1 or TRBD2 may supply D (5 bases each). V lost 0 bases and J 4 bases, leaving 15 bases between the germline ends. Germline values: CDR1 SGHRS, CDR2 YFSETQ. This CDR3 has 16 residues. This CDR3 reads CASSLVEGARADTQYF. As DNA, the CDR3 is TGCGCCAGCAGCTTGGTAGAAGGGGCGCGGGCAGATACGCAGTATTTT. The variable domain in full, with the rest retrieved from reference TRBV5-1 and TRBJ2-3, is KAGVTQTPRYLIKTRGQQVTLSCSPISGHRSVSWYQQTPGQGLQFLFEYFSETQRNKGNFPGRFSGRQFSNSRSEMNVSTLELGDSALYLCASSLVEGARADTQYFGPGTRLTVL.

This chain connects TRBV5-4 to TRBJ2-5, with 8 bases that match TRBD1. Germline loops: CDR1 SGHNT, CDR2 YYREEE (reference sequence). V lost 0 bases, J lost 4 bases, and 11 bases stayed unmatched. The CDR3 loop spans 17 amino acids. CDR3 sequence (DNA): TGTGCCAGCAGCTTGGGTCTCTCAGGGGGCAAACGAGAGACCCAGTACTTC. Residues: CASSLGLSGGKRETQYF. The full variable domain, completed using reference TRBV5-4 and TRBJ2-5, is ETGVTQSPTHLIKTRGQQVTLRCSSQSGHNTVSWYQQALGQGPQFIFQYYREEENGRGNFPPRFSGLQFPNYSSELNVNALELDDSALYLCASSLGLSGGKRETQYFGPGTRLLVL.

The chain is built from TRBV6-5 and TRBJ1-2; D is perhaps TRBD1 (6 bases). The V gene's germline CDR1 is MNHEY and CDR2 SVGAGI. CDR3 size: 14 residues. The V end was cut by 6 bases, the J end by 7 bases, with 18 bases between. CDR3 sequence reads: CASSSGHAYSGYTF. Written as DNA, the CDR3 is TGTGCCAGCAGCTCGGGACACGCCTACAGTGGCTACACCTTC.

J is TRBJ1-5 and V is TRBV6-5, with D possibly TRBD1 on 6 matching bases. The CDR3 sequence is 13 residues long. V lost 5 bases and J lost 9, with 14 bases in between. Germline CDR1 and CDR2: MNHEY and SVGAGI. The CDR3 DNA reads TGTGCCAGCAGTAGGACAGCCGGGGGGCCCCAGCATTTT. It encodes CASSRTAGGPQHF.

The chain carries TRBV7-9 and TRBJ2-1, with TRBD2 matching over 11 bases. The CDR3 length is 15 residues. CDR1 and CDR2 (germline): SEHNR, FQNEAQ (reference sequence). V was pared by 5 bases and J by 3 bases, with 3 bases of the junction left unmatched. The CDR3 DNA reads as TGTGCCAGCAGCCAGGGACTAGCGGACTACAATGAGCAGTTCTTC. It encodes CASSQGLADYNEQFF.

Of note for this clone: This CDR3 is also generated by other DNA sequences in the sample. The chain combines TRBV6-5 with TRBJ1-2, with a tentative D call TRBD1 (5 bases). Germline values: CDR1 MNHEY, CDR2 SVGAGI. The CDR3 is made up of 13 amino acids. The V end was cut by 2 bases, the J end by 4 bases, with 8 bases between. CDR3 residues: CASSYGGSYGYTF. The CDR3, as DNA: TGTGCCAGCAGTTACGGGGGTTCCTATGGCTACACCTTC.

Written as DNA, the CDR3 is TGTGCCAGCAGCTTTGACAGGGAAGGCTACACCTTC. Its translation is CASSFDREGYTF. J is TRBJ1-2 and V is TRBV7-9, with 7 bases identical to TRBD1. The CDR3 is made up of 12 amino acids. Trimming cost V 3 bases and J 8 bases; bases outside gene matches: 3. In germline, CDR1 is SEHNR, CDR2 FQNEAQ (reference sequence). Together with reference TRBV7-9 and TRBJ1-2, the CDR3 gives the full variable domain: DTGVSQNPRHKITKRGQNVTFRCDPISEHNRLYWYRQTLGQGPEFLTYFQNEAQLEKSRLLSDRFSAERPKGSFSTLEIQRTEQGDSAMYLCASSFDREGYTFGSGTRLTVV.

As concerns this clone: The identical CDR3 is also encoded by other nucleotide sequences in the sample. For the CDR3, the DNA is TGTGCCAGCAGCCTAGCGGGGGCAACTAATGAAAAACTGTTTTTT. Its translation is CASSLAGATNEKLFF. The J gene is TRBJ1-4, the V gene TRBV9, with D perhaps TRBD1 (5 bases). Trimming left V 4 bases short and J 0 bases short, with 10 bases between. This CDR3 region has 15 residues. The V gene's germline CDR1 is SGDLS and CDR2 YYNGEE.

The chain links TRBV30 to TRBJ1-6, with no clear D. Trimming removed 6 bases at V and 5 bases at J, with 11 bases between. This CDR3 is 13 amino acids long. Germline V gene data show CDR1 as GTSNPN and CDR2 as SVGIG (reference sequence). For the CDR3, the DNA is TGTGCCTGTGAGAGTGGAAATAATTCACCCCTCCACTTT. Its translation: CACESGNNSPLHF. Filled out from reference TRBV30 and TRBJ1-6, the complete variable domain reads SQTIHQWPATLVQPVGSPLSLECTVEGTSNPNLYWYRQAAGRGLQLLFYSVGIGQISSEVPQNLSASRPQDRQFILSSKKLLLSDSGFYLCACESGNNSPLHFGNGTRLTVT.

V gene TRBV19 combines with J gene TRBJ2-2; D might be TRBD2 (5 bases). Germline V gene lookup returns CDR1 LNHDA and CDR2 SQIVND (reference sequence). This CDR3 comprises 15 residues. Deletions cut 3 bases from V and 4 bases from J, with 12 bases between. The CDR3 nucleotides read TGTGCCAGTAGTATTGTCAGGACTTTCACCGGGGAGCTGTTTTTT. This sequence encodes CASSIVRTFTGELFF.

The V and J genes are TRBV6-1 and TRBJ1-2; 8 positions agree with TRBD1. J gave up 3 bases and V 6 bases, and 6 bases lay outside the gene matches. CDR1 MNHNS and CDR2 SASEGT come from the germline V gene. The CDR3 extends over 14 amino acids. CDR3 sequence: CASRDREGDYGYTF. CDR3 coding DNA: TGTGCCAGCAGGGACAGGGAAGGGGACTATGGCTACACCTTC.

The gene calls are TRBV5-4 and TRBJ1-6; 8 positions agree with TRBD1. Germline trimming cut 4 bases from V and 10 bases from J; bases unmatched to any gene: 7. There are 14 residues in the CDR3. Germline assignment: CDR1 SGHNT and CDR2 YYREEE (reference sequence). For the CDR3, the DNA is TGTGCCAGCAGCCCGACAGGGGATAGGTCACCCCTCCACTTT. It codes for CASSPTGDRSPLHF. Full variable domain (missing parts from reference TRBV5-4 and TRBJ1-6): ETGVTQSPTHLIKTRGQQVTLRCSSQSGHNTVSWYQQALGQGPQFIFQYYREEENGRGNFPPRFSGLQFPNYSSELNVNALELDDSALYLCASSPTGDRSPLHFGNGTRLTVT.

The chain uses TRBV9 and TRBJ2-7, with D hard to call. Germline V gives CDR1 SGDLS, CDR2 YYNGEE. The CDR3 runs 11 residues. The ends were cut back, 7 bases at V and 4 bases at J, with 9 bases in the middle. CDR3: CASGSLYEQYF. In nucleotides, the CDR3 is TGTGCCAGCGGATCCCTATACGAGCAGTACTTC.

The chain couples TRBV5-6 to TRBJ2-1; D unclear. Germline-derived CDR1 and CDR2 are SGHDT and YYEEEE. The ends were cut back, 2 bases at V and 8 bases at J, with 20 bases in the middle. The CDR3 contains 16 residues. This chain's CDR3 is CASSLYGKLPIDEQFF. Here the CDR3 DNA reads TGTGCCAGCAGCTTATATGGGAAGTTACCCATCGATGAGCAGTTCTTC.

On this clone itself: In the same sample, other DNA sequences code for this CDR3. The J gene is TRBJ1-5, the V gene TRBV5-1, with 8 nucleotides matching TRBD1. Germline CDR1 reads SGHRS; CDR2 reads YFSETQ. V was clipped by 3 bases and J by 0 bases; unmatched bases: 2. CDR3 length equals 15 residues. The CDR3 protein is CASSSGTGSNQPQHF. In DNA form, the CDR3 reads TGCGCCAGCAGCTCCGGGACAGGTAGCAATCAGCCCCAGCATTTT.

The chain uses TRBV11-2 and TRBJ2-1, with D possibly TRBD1 on 5 matching bases. Germline V gene data show CDR1 as SGHAT and CDR2 as FQNNGV. The CDR3 runs 16 residues. Between the trimmed V and J ends, which lost 5 bases and 0 bases, there was a span of 14 bases. The CDR3 sequence: CASSQIQGNSYNEQFF. Here the CDR3 DNA reads TGTGCCAGCAGCCAAATCCAGGGCAACTCCTACAATGAGCAGTTCTTC. Supplemented by reference TRBV11-2 and TRBJ2-1, the full variable domain reads EAGVAQSPRYKIIEKRQSVAFWCNPISGHATLYWYQQILGQGPKLLIQFQNNGVVDDSQLPKDRFSAERLKGVDSTLKIQPAKLEDSAVYLCASSQIQGNSYNEQFFGPGTRLTVL.